One sample yielded the 12 T cell receptor beta chains listed below, sequenced in a study of T cells after yellow fever vaccination (dated by TCRdb to between 2017 and 2020). This specimen's treatment or condition label, per the study, means: live attenuated yellow fever vaccine strain. The protocol used for the library was 5' RACE. The sequencer was an Illumina NovaSeq 6000. Using fastp trimming at Q25 and MiXCR clonotype assembly, TCRdb reanalyzed the public sequencing data and kept in-frame beta chains. Rows are combined by CDR3 protein, so each entry shows the most common genes and DNA. The sample has some 340,000 distinct CDR3 sequences on record, roughly 10% of them singletons. The ten biggest clones cover roughly 3% of the sample. Sequenced material: CD4+ T cells sorted from PBMCs, taken 45 days after the yellow fever booster vaccination. The receptors come from a man aged 18 to 30 who received the YFV17D yellow fever vaccine.

This clonotype was found many times. The chain combines TRBV7-2 with TRBJ1-3; 7 bases map to TRBD1. CDR3 size: 14 residues. CDR1 and CDR2 (germline): SGHTA, FQGNSA. The V segment lost 5 bases and the J segment 3 bases; nucleotides outside the gene matches: 4. The CDR3 DNA follows: TGTGCCAGCAGCATCACAGGGGATGGAAACACCATATATTTT. It is translated as CASSITGDGNTIYF.

The chain carries TRBV27 and TRBJ1-2; 8 nucleotides match TRBD1. This CDR3 region has 13 residues. The J segment lost 10 bases and the V segment lost 5 bases, leaving 9 bases of the junction unmatched. Germline CDR1 reads MNHEY; CDR2 reads SMNVEV (reference sequence). CDR3 DNA sequence: TGTGCCAGCAGTCCCTCGACAGGGGTTGACTACACCTTC. Translation gives CASSPSTGVDYTF.

A few counts support this clonotype. The V gene is TRBV19, the J gene TRBJ1-4, with TRBD1 matching 8 bases. Trimming took 6 bases from V and 0 from J; bases not matched to a gene: 6. The CDR3 is made up of 16 amino acids. Per the germline V gene, CDR1 is LNHDA and CDR2 is SQIVND (reference sequence). CDR3 loop: CASSDRGPTTNEKLFF. CDR3 sequence (DNA): TGTGCCAGTAGCGACAGGGGACCGACAACTAATGAAAAACTGTTTTTT.

In its sample, this clonotype was seen a few times. The chain employs TRBV5-1 and TRBJ2-1; D is perhaps TRBD1 (5 bases). V gave up 0 bases and J gave up 8 bases, with 15 bases separating them. This CDR3 contains 15 residues. Germline CDR1 SGHRS, CDR2 YFSETQ. The CDR3 bases are TGCGCCAGCAGCTTGGACCTCCCAGGGTTCGATGAGCAGTTCTTC. Protein: CASSLDLPGFDEQFF.

This clonotype showed up just a few times. The chain has TRBV5-1 and TRBJ1-2, with D maybe TRBD1 (5 bases). The length of the CDR3 is 16 residues. CDR1 is SGHRS and CDR2 is YFSETQ in the germline V gene. V was pared by 0 bases and J by 0 bases, with 12 bases between. As DNA, the CDR3 is TGCGCCAGCAGCTTGGGTGCACAGGTCTCTAACTATGGCTACACCTTC. Residues: CASSLGAQVSNYGYTF. The variable domain in full, completed from reference TRBV5-1 and TRBJ1-2, reads KAGVTQTPRYLIKTRGQQVTLSCSPISGHRSVSWYQQTPGQGLQFLFEYFSETQRNKGNFPGRFSGRQFSNSRSEMNVSTLELGDSALYLCASSLGAQVSNYGYTFGSGTRLTVV.

This clonotype was picked up many times. CDR3 coding DNA: TGCGCCAGCAGTCGGGACAGGGCGGGGGAGCAGTACTTC. As protein: CASSRDRAGEQYF. The chain combines TRBV4-1 with TRBJ2-7, with TRBD1 matching 9 bases. V was clipped by 6 bases and J by 7 bases; unmatched bases: 7. The CDR3 loop spans 13 amino acids. The germline V gene has CDR1 MGHRA and CDR2 YSYEKL.

Only a few counts were recorded for this clonotype. The gene calls are TRBV28 and TRBJ1-2; D gene ambiguous. Between the trimmed V and J ends, which lost 9 bases and 4 bases, there was a span of 9 bases. Germline assignment: CDR1 MDHEN and CDR2 SYDVKM. This CDR3 is built from 11 residues. CDR3 loop: CASTDFYGYTF. The CDR3 nucleotides are TGTGCCAGTACAGATTTCTATGGCTACACCTTC.

This clonotype occurred a few times. The rearrangement links TRBV4-2 to TRBJ1-1, with D perhaps TRBD1 (6 bases). The CDR3 sequence is 14 residues long. CDR1 and CDR2 (germline): LGHNA, YNFKEQ. The ends were cut back, 0 bases at V and 7 bases at J, with 12 bases in the middle. The CDR3 region has the DNA TGTGCCAGCAGCCAAGATGACGCGACAGGTGAAGCTTTCTTT. Translated, it gives CASSQDDATGEAFF.

The table lists this clonotype with many counts. This chain joins TRBV30 and TRBJ1-1, with D unclear. Germline V lookup: CDR1 GTSNPN, CDR2 SVGIG (reference sequence). V lost 6 bases and J lost 0, with 20 bases in between. The CDR3 has 16 residues. The CDR3 here is CACSRGPDIMNTEAFF. DNA for the CDR3: TGTGCCTGTTCGAGAGGTCCTGATATTATGAACACTGAAGCTTTCTTT.

This clonotype turned up a few times. The chain recombines TRBV7-9 with TRBJ1-1; TRBD1 aligns across 10 bases. With 6 bases clipped from V and 5 bases from J, the junction kept 9 bases outside the gene matches. Per germline, CDR1 SEHNR and CDR2 FQNEAQ (reference sequence). CDR3 length: 15 residues. The CDR3: CASRGQGLLRTEAFF. Written as DNA, the CDR3 is TGTGCCAGCAGGGGACAGGGGTTATTGAGAACTGAAGCTTTCTTT.

The V and J genes are TRBV6-2 or TRBV6-3 and TRBJ2-7; no reliable D call. Germline V CDR1 and CDR2: MNHEY, SVGEGT. The CDR3 extends over 14 amino acids. Trimming stripped 5 bases from V and 3 bases from J, with 14 bases between. CDR3 in amino acids: CASSRDGLLYEQYF. The CDR3 DNA is TGTGCCAGCAGTCGTGACGGATTGCTCTACGAGCAGTACTTC.

The chain links TRBV7-2 to TRBJ2-5, with D possibly TRBD2 on 5 matching bases. The CDR3 sequence is 17 residues long. Trimming stripped 1 base from V and 4 bases from J, with 19 bases between. Germline V lookup: CDR1 SGHTA, CDR2 FQGNSA. The CDR3 coding sequence is TGTGCCAGCAGCTTAGGGACGGCCCCGAACGGGGTAGAGACCCAGTACTTC. This encodes CASSLGTAPNGVETQYF.